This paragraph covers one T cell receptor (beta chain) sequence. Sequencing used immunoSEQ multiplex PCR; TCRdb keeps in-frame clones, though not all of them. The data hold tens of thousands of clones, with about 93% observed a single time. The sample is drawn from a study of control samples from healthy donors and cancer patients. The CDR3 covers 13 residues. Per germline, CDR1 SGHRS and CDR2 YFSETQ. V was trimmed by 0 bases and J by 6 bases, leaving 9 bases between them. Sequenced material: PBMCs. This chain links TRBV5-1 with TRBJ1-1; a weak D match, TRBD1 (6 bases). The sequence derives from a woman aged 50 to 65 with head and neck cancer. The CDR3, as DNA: TGCGCCAGCAGCTTGGTGGGACAATCTGAAGCTTTCTTT. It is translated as CASSLVGQSEAFF.